The rows below give T cell receptor beta chains drawn from one sample of a study of shared clonotypes between healthy human individuals. Produced via immunoSEQ multiplex PCR; TCRdb's table is partial and in-frame only. The data contain about 2.1 million clones, 93% of them singletons. Source material: naive CD8+ T cells from PBMCs. These receptors all come from a young man in good health. Some clones in this sample may be carry-over from other donors' samples. Both conserved end residues are part of each CDR3. A D gene is named only where the DNA matches it firmly. Clone size is stated in some rows and not others, as once, few, many or a class when expanded.

j_call clone_size d_call v_call cdr3_aa cdr3_nt
TRBJ2-6 NA NA TRBV27 CASSANGANVLTF TGTGCCAGCAGCGCGAATGGGGCCAACGTCCTGACTTTC
TRBJ2-1 NA TRBD2 TRBV6-1 CASSETAGNYNEQFF TGTGCCAGCAGTGAAACAGCGGGAAACTACAATGAGCAGTTCTTC
TRBJ2-6 NA NA TRBV27 CASSPAPRQLFSSGANVLTF TGTGCCAGCAGTCCTGCCCCAAGGCAGCTATTCAGCTCTGGGGCCAACGTCCTGACTTTC
TRBJ2-2 NA NA TRBV6-1 CASSDPGSSAVTGELFF TGTGCCAGCAGTGACCCTGGGAGCTCGGCCGTCACCGGGGAGCTGTTTTTT
TRBJ2-5 NA NA TRBV19 CASSKALLFGETQYF TGTGCCAGTAGTAAGGCACTCCTATTCGGCGAGACCCAGTACTTC
TRBJ1-1 few NA TRBV29-1 CSAQGGTEAFF TGCAGCGCCCAAGGGGGAACTGAAGCTTTCTTT
TRBJ2-3 NA NA TRBV5-1 CASRIRGAADTQYF TGCGCCAGCAGGATCAGGGGCGCAGCAGATACGCAGTATTTT
TRBJ2-7 once NA TRBV7-9 CASSSERFSYEQYF TGTGCCAGCAGCTCGGAGCGGTTCTCCTACGAGCAGTACTTC
TRBJ2-1 NA NA TRBV4-1 CASSQEPYNEQFF TGCGCCAGCAGCCAAGAGCCATACAATGAGCAGTTCTTC
TRBJ2-5 NA TRBD1 TRBV7-2 CASSLVTGGQETQYF TGTGCCAGCAGCTTAGTTACAGGGGGACAAGAGACCCAGTACTTC
TRBJ2-6 NA NA TRBV23-1 CASSPVAGANVLTF TGCGCCAGCAGTCCTGTTGCTGGGGCCAACGTCCTGACTTTC
TRBJ1-1 NA NA TRBV2 CASSGRMNTEAFF TGTGCCAGCTCCGGGCGGATGAACACTGAAGCTTTCTTT
TRBJ2-1 NA NA TRBV9 CASSVDRVNEQFF TGTGCCAGCAGCGTAGACAGGGTGAATGAGCAGTTCTTC
TRBJ2-2 NA NA TRBV19 CASRAENTGELFF TGTGCCAGTAGAGCAGAGAACACCGGGGAGCTGTTTTTT
TRBJ2-7 NA NA TRBV6-5 CASSYGRTAVYEQYF TGTGCCAGCAGTTACGGGAGGACAGCGGTCTACGAGCAGTACTTC
TRBJ1-1 NA NA TRBV9 CASSVDLGGTEAFF TGTGCCAGCAGCGTAGACTTAGGTGGGACTGAAGCTTTCTTT
TRBJ2-5 NA NA TRBV18 CASIQGRETQYF TGTGCCAGCATACAGGGCCGGGAGACCCAGTACTTC
TRBJ2-3 NA NA TRBV19 CASSSRWGSTDTQYF TGTGCCAGTAGTTCCCGCTGGGGTAGCACAGATACGCAGTATTTT
TRBJ2-3 NA NA TRBV9 CASSVAAVTDTQYF TGTGCCAGCAGCGTAGCGGCGGTCACAGATACGCAGTATTTT
TRBJ2-2 NA NA TRBV7-3 CASSSTLHGGELFF TGTGCCAGCAGCTCCACCCTACATGGCGGGGAGCTGTTTTTT
TRBJ2-3 NA NA TRBV19 CASSISAADTQYF TGTGCCAGTAGTATATCCGCAGCCGATACGCAGTATTTT
TRBJ2-7 once NA TRBV19 CASRSRDSYEQYF TGTGCCAGCCGATCCAGAGACAGCTACGAGCAGTACTTC
TRBJ2-7 NA TRBD2 TRBV4-3 CASSPSSGSYEQYF TGCGCCAGCAGCCCAAGTAGCGGGAGCTACGAGCAGTACTTC
TRBJ2-6 once NA TRBV28 CASRSPGDLAGANVLTF TGTGCCAGCAGGTCACCCGGGGACCTGGCTGGGGCCAACGTCCTGACTTTC
TRBJ2-2 NA NA TRBV19 CASSTLPLGLGTGELFF TGTGCCAGTAGTACTCTACCTCTTGGACTCGGTACCGGGGAGCTGTTTTTT
TRBJ1-1 NA TRBD1 TRBV28 CASSFSEGAGGLNTEAFF TGTGCCAGCAGTTTTTCTGAAGGGGCAGGGGGACTTAACACTGAAGCTTTCTTT
TRBJ1-2 NA NA TRBV6-5 CASSFPGHGYTF TGTGCCAGCAGTTTCCCCGGTCATGGCTACACCTTC
TRBJ2-1 NA NA TRBV29-1 CSVDFQANEQFF TGCAGCGTTGATTTCCAGGCCAATGAGCAGTTCTTC
TRBJ2-7 NA NA TRBV4-3 CASSLRTVSYEQYF TGCGCCAGCAGTCTTCGGACGGTTTCCTACGAGCAGTACTTC
TRBJ1-2 NA TRBD1 TRBV6-5 CASSPLPGGNYGYTF TGTGCCAGCAGCCCCCTTCCAGGGGGGAACTATGGCTACACCTTC
TRBJ2-3 NA NA TRBV27 CASSLFFGTQYF TGTGCCAGCAGTTTATTTTTCGGTACGCAGTATTTT
TRBJ2-2 NA NA TRBV9 CASSVGGTGELFF TGTGCCAGCAGCGTAGGCGGAACCGGGGAGCTGTTTTTT
TRBJ1-1 NA NA TRBV11-2 CASSPWDRRGGTEAFF TGTGCCAGCAGCCCCTGGGACCGCAGAGGGGGCACTGAAGCTTTCTTT
TRBJ2-1 NA NA TRBV7-9 CASSFPGEQFF TGTGCCAGCAGCTTCCCTGGAGAGCAGTTCTTC
TRBJ2-1 NA TRBD2 TRBV23-1 CASSQPGGPINEQFF TGCGCCAGCAGTCAACCGGGAGGGCCCATCAATGAGCAGTTCTTC
TRBJ1-2 NA NA TRBV19 CASSINRDGYTF TGTGCCAGTAGTATTAACAGGGATGGCTACACCTTC
TRBJ2-1 NA TRBD1 TRBV28 CASSLEPQTGVNEQFF TGTGCCAGCAGTTTAGAACCGCAGACAGGGGTGAATGAGCAGTTCTTC
TRBJ2-2 NA TRBD2 TRBV7-9 CASSLSGYFSGSTGELFF TGTGCCAGCAGCTTATCGGGGTACTTTAGCGGGAGTACCGGGGAGCTGTTTTTT
TRBJ2-1 NA NA TRBV5-4 CASSLLDEQFF TGTGCCAGCAGCTTGTTGGATGAGCAGTTCTTC
TRBJ2-7 NA NA TRBV5-1 CASTPPRAGSDYEQYF TGCGCCAGCACTCCCCCACGGGCGGGCTCCGACTACGAGCAGTACTTC
TRBJ2-1 NA TRBD2 TRBV2 CASRLAGGDYNEQFF TGTGCCAGCAGATTAGCGGGGGGGGACTACAATGAGCAGTTCTTC
TRBJ2-1 once NA TRBV4-3 CASSQDPGHRYNEQFF TGCGCCAGCAGCCAAGATCCGGGACACCGGTACAATGAGCAGTTCTTC
TRBJ2-1 NA NA TRBV6-5 CASSTQDRGQFF TGTGCCAGCAGTACACAAGACCGAGGGCAGTTCTTC
TRBJ2-1 NA NA TRBV7-9 CASSEGTIPYNEQFF TGTGCCAGCAGCGAAGGGACCATTCCCTACAATGAGCAGTTCTTC
TRBJ1-5 NA NA TRBV6-1 CASSELGRARGQPQHF TGTGCCAGCAGTGAACTTGGACGGGCCCGGGGGCAGCCCCAGCATTTT
TRBJ2-1 NA NA TRBV4-1 CASSYRQATNEQFF TGCGCCAGCAGCTACCGACAGGCCACTAATGAGCAGTTCTTC
TRBJ2-3 NA NA TRBV27 CASSLGNGNSDTQYF TGTGCCAGCAGTTTGGGAAACGGAAATTCAGATACGCAGTATTTT
TRBJ2-3 NA NA TRBV5-4 CASSSPDRQWNF TGCGCCAGCAGCTCTCCGGACAGACAGTGGAATTTT
TRBJ2-1 NA NA TRBV4-1 CASSHTGNEQFF TGCGCCAGCAGCCACACAGGGAATGAGCAGTTCTTC
TRBJ1-5 NA TRBD1 TRBV27 CASSLSRGDNQPQHF TGTGCCAGCAGCCTCAGCAGGGGGGACAATCAGCCCCAGCATTTT
TRBJ2-1 NA NA TRBV7-8 CASTPRVGGTYNEQFF TGTGCCAGCACCCCGAGGGTAGGGGGTACTTACAATGAGCAGTTCTTC
TRBJ1-2 NA NA TRBV12-5 CASGLAGRSYGYTF TGTGCTAGTGGTTTGGCGGGGCGGAGCTATGGCTACACCTTC
TRBJ2-5 NA NA TRBV19 CASSPRQRQETQYF TGTGCCAGTAGTCCACGACAGAGACAAGAGACCCAGTACTTC
TRBJ1-3 NA NA TRBV11-2 CASSLDPGGHGNTIYF TGTGCCAGCAGCTTAGATCCCGGGGGCCATGGAAACACCATATATTTT
TRBJ2-1 NA TRBD2 TRBV7-6 CASSSLAGGSYNEQFF TGTGCCAGCAGCTCACTAGCGGGAGGCTCCTACAATGAGCAGTTCTTC